This T cell receptor (beta chain) was identified during a study of cytomegalovirus exposure and HLA in healthy donors (dated 2017 in TCRdb). About the full investigation: In an earlier analysis of fewer than 750 of the donors, 250 to 300 Gb of sequence data and 90 million to 120 million unique TCR beta sequences from roughly 190 million T cells were reported. The genetic ancestry cluster associated with self-reported Caucasian donors included 80% to 90% of the roughly 380 genotyped donors. Approximately 300 gigabases of sequencing data and 91 million or so unique TCR sequences made up an early release that covered several hundred HLA-typed donors. Along with the roughly 670-subject first cohort, a separate validation cohort of 120 different subjects was used. The study was designed to test whether signatures of past pathogen exposure could be identified by cataloging public T cell receptors. About five DR-DQ haplotypes were treated as single units for association and clustering because of strong linkage in the cohort. Genome-wide SNP genotypes for about 65% of the roughly 670 donors were used in a later genetic analysis, which treated that subset as a discovery cohort. Donor age, sex, ethnicity and CMV serostatus were collected together with the repertoire data. Every discovery cohort repertoire had been produced on one sequencing platform. HLA typing covered class I and class II loci at four-digit resolution. In an earlier analysis of roughly 540 of the donors, high-throughput TCR beta sequencing was used to judge whether each TCR beta V gene segment behaved as functional or pseudogenic. Typing coverage differed by locus: A, B, C, DRB1 and DQB1 were typed in roughly 620-630 donors, DQA1 in around 500, DPA1 in some 610, and DPB1 in 472. A later analysis re-examined previously published TCR beta repertoires from just over 650 donors and added high-resolution HLA genotyping to investigate patterns of TCR occurrence. To predict cytomegalovirus infection status, the study combined high-throughput TCR immunosequencing, statistical association of individual TCRs with disease status, and machine learning. Among roughly 400 genotyped donors of the cohort, an average of about 240,000 unique TCR beta nucleotide sequences was sequenced per donor, of which 15% to 20% were non-productive. The study used immunosequencing to profile the T cell repertoires of 666 subjects and linked those repertoires to cytomegalovirus serostatus. Rather than drawing on any new phenotypic data, the later analysis identified candidate immune exposures from TCR beta sequences and the way those sequences occurred across donors. Results and caveats for the whole study, not just this receptor: Over 15 rarely observed V segments, including chromosome 9 orphons, were excluded from the earlier analysis of about 600 of the donors because counts were too low. In vitro tests confirmed that three of the cytomegalovirus-associated TCR beta chains recognize cytomegalovirus antigens. According to a later analysis, parvovirus B19, influenza, CMV and Epstein-Barr virus appeared linked to several top co-occurrence clusters. Correlated functional status among segregating V segments might be attributable to linkage disequilibrium, but an unknown experimental factor could not be ruled out. V-gene and J-gene trimming of TCR beta chains was associated with a missense DCLRE1C variant in a later genetic analysis, and the association was replicated in an independent cohort. According to the authors, the approach could potentially be generalized to other disease states and immunological phenotypes. Sequencing depth was assumed to be roughly uniform across donors in the presence/absence analyses, though that assumption may not hold. A cluster of highly shared sequence variants was judged likely to be a technical artifact of the sequencing pipeline. In a later analysis, HLA-associated TCR beta chains showed more clonal expansion and lower generation probabilities than non-associated chains that were equally common. A further reported finding was that TCR beta sequences accurately predicted the HLA-A and HLA-B alleles for most subjects in the first cohort. Some IMGT-functional V segments, including TRBV6-2 and TRBV6-3, could not be told apart with the 87-base-pair reads, so those segments were excluded. Most TCR sequences were observed very rarely across donors, whereas some public TCRs were present in many individuals. When HLA alleles, especially DR and DQ, strongly co-occurred, attributing TCR associations to individual alleles was difficult. According to a later analysis, TCR association rates differed among HLA loci, with DRB1 alleles showing the most associated TCRs and HLA-C alleles showing the fewest. Compared with the approximately 710-donor mean, donors in an Asian-associated ancestry cluster had fewer N-insertions in productive TCRs, according to a later genetic analysis. Immune exposure information for the cohort was limited to CMV serostatus. In a later analysis, most CMV-associated TCR beta chains were found to appear HLA-restricted, with HLA associations seemingly driven largely by CMV exposure. The classifier was reported to diagnose cytomegalovirus status with high specificity and sensitivity in both the original and validation cohorts. In an earlier analysis of fewer than 700 of the donors, most TCR beta V segments appeared in productive rearrangements about 90% or about 30% of the time, broadly matching IMGT annotations. Because some donors lacked HLA typing at each locus, the association tests relied only on the typed subset. In this cohort, only TCR beta chains were sequenced, and detectable features were limited by the absence of alpha or paired-chain data. Specific HLA alleles were associated with some 15,000 TCR beta sequences at a false discovery rate of 0.05 in a later analysis. The study listed 164 TCR beta chains as associated with cytomegalovirus.

Cut back by 6 bases and 2 bases, the V and J ends lie 14 bases apart. The CDR1 and CDR2 encoded by the germline V gene (reference sequence) are MNHEY and SMNVEV. From its cysteine to its phenylalanine, the CDR3 spans 14 amino acids. Kept here is only the CDR3 DNA, which spans 42 bases and is read in frame from base 1. Concerning this clone: What antigen it recognizes has not been identified. Base qualities are not at hand, and no much larger clone is one base apart.

Library generation was performed with the immunoSEQ multiplex PCR assay. For the multiplex PCR, a mixture combining 60 forward primers for TCR Vbeta segments and 13 reverse primers for TCR Jbeta segments was used. The CDR3 region of rearranged TCR beta genes was amplified from genomic DNA with a multiplex PCR assay. The amplified TCR beta libraries were sequenced on the Illumina HiSeq System as 87-base-pair reads. The study's processing was this. Across the 640 or so repertoires, a later analysis counted 60 million to 90 million unique TCR beta chains, around 11 million of which were shared by at least two donors. To remove PCR and sequencing errors, raw reads were error-corrected and collapsed into unique sequences using a nearest-neighbor algorithm that merged closely related sequences. Alignment of CDR3 sequences to IMGT reference sequences was used to assign V, D and J gene segments. For a sequence to be retained, a match of at least six nucleotides to both a V gene segment and a J gene segment was required. A rearrangement counted as productive if the CDR3 had no stop codons and remained in frame with V and J, and every other rearrangement counted as non-productive. Following IMGT convention, CDR3 was defined as the stretch from the second conserved V-encoded cysteine up to the conserved J-encoded phenylalanine. The earlier analysis of roughly 590 of the donors excluded sequences that lacked an unambiguous match to a single V gene segment. In an earlier analysis of some 590 of the donors, V segments were called functional above 56.7% productive rearrangements and were called segregating when the between-donor standard deviation exceeded 5%. A statistical classification framework was built to diagnose cytomegalovirus status from the catalog of TCR beta chain sequences. In a later analysis, V and J genes were assigned by comparing TCR nucleotide sequences against IMGT/GENE-DB human TR gene sequences. Using the TCRdist pipeline, a later analysis assigned CDR3 sequences along with most-parsimonious VDJ recombination scenarios. In a later analysis, each TCR beta chain was defined by its CDR3 amino acid sequence together with its V-gene family, and reads lacking a unique V-gene family were excluded. To address suspected cross-contamination and a sequencing artifact, a later analysis removed over 500 highly shared, low-generation-probability nucleotide sequences. For each public chain, a later analysis derived a clonal expansion index from normalized ranks of inferred template counts within each repertoire. A later analysis computed generation probabilities with a VDJ recombination model fitted to out-of-frame rearrangements, and checked the results against IGoR. In a later analysis, hypergeometric tests were used to score TCR-TCR, TCR-HLA and TCR-CMV co-occurrence, with a repertoire-size bias correction applied to TCR pairs. In a later analysis, false discovery rates were estimated by permuting HLA or CMV assignments 20 times. In a later analysis, co-occurring TCRs were grouped using DBSCAN, with TCRdist sequence similarity added in when clustering inside HLA-allele-positive subsets. For co-occurrence clustering, repertoires with fewer than 30,000 or more than 120,000 public chains were excluded, along with roughly 5 repertoires with anomalous nucleotide sharing. Not all clones reach the TCRdb copy of this immuneACCESS table, which keeps in-frame sequences only. Checked studies attribute under half of the gap to unresolved V genes and leave the rest unexplained. D and trimming were read from the DNA, whereas the V and J calls and clone size are those reported in that table. A total of 150,000 to 200,000 clones appear in this sample, around 76% of them only once. 2% to 3% of the sample goes to the ten largest clones.

The cohort comprised 666 healthy bone marrow donors. At the time of sampling, every cohort member was nominally healthy, though immune exposures that went unrecorded were likely present. The donor was CMV seropositive and belonged to the group of 250 to 300 seropositive cohort members. A peripheral blood sample was provided by each donor, and peripheral blood mononuclear cells were used for TCR beta sequencing. The Qiagen DNeasy Blood Extraction Kit was used to extract genomic DNA from the blood cell samples. The receptor was isolated from a woman in her twenties or thirties in good health and CMV-seropositive. The sample taken for sequencing was PBMCs. The chain couples TRBV27 to TRBJ2-7, with an unclear D gene assignment. The DNA sequence follows: TGTGCCAGCAGCTCAACGGGTCCGCCCTACGAGCAGTACTTC. Translation gives CASSSTGPPYEQYF.